Below, one TCR beta chain is given with its context. Its specificity is not known. At one of its ends the junction is not consistent with the germline gene, which may arise from a read error. TCRdb ran MiXCR on the 5' RACE reads and lists one entry per CDR3 protein. Found here are around 510,000 distinct CDR3 sequences, roughly an eighth of them singletons; the top ten hold 0.98%. This entry is derived from a study of identical twins. Study outcomes and limitations: Cord blood beta clonotypes that were abundant carried fewer insertions, and memory repertoires showed no such trend. Beta out-of-frame twin sharing showed a weaker excess.

All donors were healthy, and all were Caucasian. This sample also appeared in a second study, on yellow fever vaccine responses in identical twins. This second study says: On the reported evidence, twins' vaccine T cell responses seemed partly convergent and partly personalized.

The sample taken for sequencing was CD4+ T cells sorted from blood. The receptor was derived from a young woman in good health.

The CDR3 bases are TGTGCCATCAGTGAGTCGGGGACAGGACAAGTGACCCAGTACTTC. Amino acid sequence: CAISESGTGQVTQYF. The chain combines TRBV10-3 with TRBJ2-5; TRBD1 matches at 8 bases. Looked up from germline, CDR1 is ENHRY and CDR2 is SYGVKD. The CDR3 loop spans 15 amino acids.